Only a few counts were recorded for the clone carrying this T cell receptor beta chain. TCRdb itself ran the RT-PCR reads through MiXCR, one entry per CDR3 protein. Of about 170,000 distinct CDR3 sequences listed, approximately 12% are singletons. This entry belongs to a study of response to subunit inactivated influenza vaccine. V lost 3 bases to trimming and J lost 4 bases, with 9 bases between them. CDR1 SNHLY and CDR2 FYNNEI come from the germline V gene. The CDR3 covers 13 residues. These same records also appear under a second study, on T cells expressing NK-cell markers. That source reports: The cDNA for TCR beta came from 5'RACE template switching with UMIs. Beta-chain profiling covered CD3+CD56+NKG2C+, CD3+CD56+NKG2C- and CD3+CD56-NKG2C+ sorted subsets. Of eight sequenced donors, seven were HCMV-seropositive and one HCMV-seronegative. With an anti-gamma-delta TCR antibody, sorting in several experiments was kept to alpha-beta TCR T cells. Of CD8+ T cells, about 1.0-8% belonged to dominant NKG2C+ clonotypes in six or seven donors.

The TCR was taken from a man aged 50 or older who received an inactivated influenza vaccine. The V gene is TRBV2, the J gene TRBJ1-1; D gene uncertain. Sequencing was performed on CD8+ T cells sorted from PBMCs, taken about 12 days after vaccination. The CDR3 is CASSEGGATEAFF. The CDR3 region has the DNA TGTGCCAGCAGTGAGGGAGGAGCCACTGAAGCTTTCTTT.